This T cell receptor beta chain appears in the sequencing data of a study of OX40 agonist ivuxolimab in advanced cancers. As for the study in general: Among those enrolled, mean age was approximately 60 years (range roughly 20 to 85) and 75% to 85% were male.

Study-wide results and caveats: CD8+ T cells were the subset that, on average, had more expanded clones than CD4+. CD4+ and CD8+ T cells in blood underwent clonal expansion by week 6 at 0.1 to 3.0 mg/kg.

Sampling times: baseline, cycle 4 day 1, cycle 7 day 1. Here immunoSEQ multiplex PCR was the method, and the copy in TCRdb shows in-frame clones only, minus some. This repertoire shows about 26,000 clones, nearly 80% found once; its top ten account for about 25%. Turning to this clone: The antigen remains undetermined.

V was clipped by 6 bases and J by 7 bases, with 12 bases between them. Per germline, CDR1 SNHLY and CDR2 FYNNEI. There are 13 residues in the CDR3. The chain uses TRBV2 and TRBJ2-2, with a tentative D call TRBD1 (5 bases). The TCR comes from an adult with an advanced solid tumor such as melanoma, head and neck, liver or kidney cancer. This specimen consisted of CD4+ or CD8+ T cells sorted from blood, obtained in a trial of the OX40 agonist ivuxolimab. The CDR3 DNA reads as TGTGCCAGCAGCGAGGACACTTTCGGGGAGCTGTTTTTT. Translating it yields CASSEDTFGELFF.